These 5 T cell receptor beta chains were all obtained from the same sample, sequenced in a study of T cells in Graves' hyperthyroidism and ophthalmopathy. From RNA transcripts, TCR beta CDR3 regions were amplified. HTBI primers were the set used in a first-round RT-PCR of the TCR CDR3. Using its own MiXCR run on the multiplex PCR reads, TCRdb lists one record per CDR3 protein. The sample includes about 200,000 distinct CDR3 sequences, about 17% of them seen just once. The sequencing input was blood. Every receptor here comes from a woman aged 50 to 60 with Graves' hyperthyroidism.

J is TRBJ2-5 and V is TRBV7-9; D may be TRBD1 or TRBD2 (5 bases each). Per germline, CDR1 SEHNR and CDR2 FQNEAQ (reference sequence). CDR3 size: 13 residues. The V end was cut by 3 bases, the J end by 5 bases, with 10 bases between. The CDR3 sequence is CASSFTRGETQYF. CDR3 nucleotides: TGTGCCAGCAGCTTTACTAGGGGCGAGACCCAGTACTTC.

This clonotype has at least ten counts. The chain joins TRBV15 to TRBJ1-2; D call uncertain. CDR1 is LNHNV, CDR2 YYDKDF, per germline (reference sequence). This CDR3 region has 14 residues. The ends were cut back, 1 base at V and 6 bases at J, with 12 bases in the middle. The CDR3, as DNA: TGTGCCACCAGCAGAGTTTGGGGAGGTGATGGCTACACCTTC. Translating it yields CATSRVWGGDGYTF.

The rearrangement uses TRBV9 and TRBJ2-7, with 9 bases fitting TRBD1. The ends lost 4 bases at V and 5 bases at J; junction bases unmatched: 4. The germline gives CDR1 SGDLS, CDR2 YYNGEE. This CDR3 contains 13 residues. The CDR3 protein is CASSTGGLDEQYF. In DNA form, the CDR3 reads TGTGCCAGCAGCACAGGGGGCTTGGACGAGCAGTACTTC. The whole variable domain, filled in from reference TRBV9 and TRBJ2-7, reads DSGVTQTPKHLITATGQRVTLRCSPRSGDLSVYWYQQSLDQGLQFLIQYYNGEERAKGNILERFSAQQFPDLHSELNLSSLELGDSALYFCASSTGGLDEQYFGPGTRLTVT.

V usage is TRBV6-1 and J usage is TRBJ1-2; D is undetermined. The CDR3 runs to 13 residues. V gave up 8 bases and J gave up 8 bases, with 18 bases separating them. Germline CDR1 MNHNS, CDR2 SASEGT. CDR3 region: CASGGPNSGGYTF. As DNA, the CDR3 is TGTGCCAGCGGCGGACCAAACTCGGGAGGCTACACCTTC.

This clonotype was detected a few times. This chain links TRBV20-1 with TRBJ1-4; 7 bases are a match to TRBD1. Germline loops: CDR1 DFQATT, CDR2 SNEGSKA (reference sequence). V gave up 6 bases and J gave up 7 bases; unmatched junction bases: 17. The CDR3 totals 16 residues. CDR3 bases: TGCAGTGCAAGTCCCGACAGGGCGGATTGGTTTGAAAAACTGTTTTTT. Translating it yields CSASPDRADWFEKLFF.